This T cell receptor (beta chain) was documented in a study of blood T cell repertoires in COVID-19. Germline CDR1 and CDR2: MNHEY and SVGEGT. This CDR3 spans 18 amino acids. J was trimmed by 3 bases and V by 2 bases; bases with no gene match: 11. TCRdb's table, derived via immunoSEQ multiplex PCR, lists solely in-frame clones and lacks some. The sample carries roughly 76,000 clones, more than 75% recorded once. This clone was seen once. The receptor's source is an elderly woman with active or convalescent COVID-19. The chain carries TRBV6-2 or TRBV6-3 and TRBJ2-2, with TRBD2 matching 8 bases. The sequenced sample was peripheral blood. CDR3 coding DNA: TGTGCCAGCAGTTACGAGTCTAGCGGGCTGTCGGACACCGGGGAGCTGTTTTTT. It encodes CASSYESSGLSDTGELFF.